The clone carrying this T cell receptor beta chain was found a few times. Its matching antigen is unknown. J was trimmed by 4 bases and V by 5 bases; bases with no gene match: 5. Germline CDR1 is DFQATT and CDR2 is SNEGSKA (reference sequence). The CDR3 extends over 13 amino acids. These data are taken from a study of response to subunit inactivated influenza vaccine. General observations from the study: After each seasonal influenza vaccination, few new T cells are recruited, the authors suggested.

TCRdb processed the RT-PCR reads anew with MiXCR; each CDR3 protein has one entry. This table holds roughly 700,000 distinct CDR3 sequences, approximately 14% found once. This TCR came from a man aged 50 or older who received an inactivated influenza vaccine. Sequenced material: PBMCs from blood, taken about 11 days after vaccination. The chain couples TRBV20-1 to TRBJ1-2; the match to TRBD1 covers 9 bases. The CDR3 DNA sequence: TGCAGTGCTGGGGACAGGGTGGGCTATGGCTACACCTTC. The encoded protein is CSAGDRVGYGYTF.